This T cell receptor (beta chain) was identified in a study of patients and donors after allogeneic stem cell transplantation. TCRdb re-called the RT-PCR reads through MiXCR, storing one row per CDR3 protein. The sample records about 74,000 distinct CDR3 sequences, more than 25% being singletons. V dropped 7 bases and J dropped 7 bases, with 20 bases sitting between them. The CDR3 covers 14 residues. CDR1 is SQVTM, CDR2 ANQGSEA, per germline. This chain joins TRBV29-1 and TRBJ2-1, with D perhaps TRBD1 or TRBD2 (6 bases each). This TCR derives from a human donor who was either an allogeneic HSCT recipient or a stem cell or donor lymphocyte infusion donor (not recorded which). It is not recorded whose cells these are; they may come from a transplant donor. What was sequenced was blood, either unsorted or a sorted T cell fraction (not recorded which). Written as DNA, the CDR3 is TGCAGCGGACGAATCGGGGGCGTGAAGAATGAGCAGTTCTTC. As protein: CSGRIGGVKNEQFF.